These 25 T cell receptor beta chains were all obtained from the same sample, sequenced in a study of post-analysis software for immune sequencing data (dated by TCRdb to the mid-2010s). The library was obtained by PCR. The reads were generated on an Illumina HiSeq 2500. Unique molecular identifiers were incorporated into TCR beta cDNA libraries to reduce PCR and sequencing biases. TCRdb ran its own pipeline on the public reads, namely fastp trimming at Q25 and MiXCR clone calling, and kept in-frame beta chains. When rows share a CDR3 protein, they turn into one entry using the most common DNA and genes. The sample table holds around 770,000 distinct CDR3 sequences, of which more than 45% were seen once. Roughly 5.2% of the sample is taken by the ten largest. Antigen specificity for these receptors is unknown. What the study reported, not specific to this receptor: A handful of TRBV segments, including TRBV5-6, TRBV5-1 and TRBV20-1, were significantly more frequent in patients than controls.

Source material: blood. These receptors were obtained from a girl aged 5-17 years with multiple sclerosis.

As for this clonotype: An end of the junction differs from the germline gene, which may be a read error. J is TRBJ2-3 and V is TRBV5-1; 10 nucleotides align to TRBD2. CDR3 size: 15 residues. Germline values: CDR1 SGHRS, CDR2 YFSETQ. CDR3 protein: CASSITSGNTDTQYF. Here the CDR3 DNA reads TGTGCCAGCAGCATTACTAGCGGGAACACAGATACGCAGTATTTT. Based on the CDR3 plus reference TRBV5-1 and TRBJ2-3, the full variable domain is KAGVTQTPRYLIKTRGQQVTLSCSPISGHRSVSWYQQTPGQGLQFLFEYFSETQRNKGNFPGRFSGRQFSNSRSEMNVSTLELGDSALYLCASSITSGNTDTQYFGPGTRLTVL.

This clonotype was found once. The genes are TRBV4-3 and TRBJ1-3; no definite D call. There are 16 residues in the CDR3. The germline V gene has CDR1 LGHNA and CDR2 YSLEER. The V gene lost 4 bases and the J gene lost 2 bases, with 15 bases spanning the gap. The CDR3 sequence: CASSPRLAGTGNTIYF. The DNA of the CDR3 is TGCGCCAGCAGCCCTCGATTAGCGGGGACTGGAAACACCATATATTTT.

This clonotype has a handful of counts. The chain links TRBV14 to TRBJ1-2; no firm D call. Germline V gene lookup returns CDR1 SGHDN and CDR2 FVKESK. The germline V and J ends were trimmed by 4 bases and 2 bases, with 8 bases remaining between them. The length of the CDR3 is 13 residues. CDR3 nucleotide sequence: TGTGCCAGCAGCCGGAGGGAAAACTATGGCTACACCTTC. This codes for CASSRRENYGYTF.

The chain has TRBV10-3 and TRBJ2-1, with D unresolved. The CDR3 sequence is 11 residues long. V lost 7 bases and J 5 bases, leaving 6 bases between the germline ends. The V gene's germline CDR1 is ENHRY and CDR2 SYGVKD. The CDR3 reads CAIMEDNEQFF. Here the CDR3 DNA reads TGTGCCATCATGGAAGACAATGAGCAGTTCTTC.

The chain employs TRBV5-1 and TRBJ2-3, with D maybe TRBD2 (6 bases). V lost 5 bases and J 4 bases, leaving 14 bases between the germline ends. Per germline, CDR1 SGHRS and CDR2 YFSETQ. The CDR3 length is 14 residues. The chain's CDR3 is CASRSTGVPDTQYF. CDR3 nucleotide sequence: TGCGCCAGCAGAAGTACGGGAGTTCCAGATACGCAGTATTTT.

As regards this clonotype: One junction end disagrees with the germline gene, perhaps due to a read error. The V call is TRBV14, the J call TRBJ2-3; 11 bases line up with TRBD2. The CDR3 length is 15 residues. Germline CDR1 SGHDN, CDR2 FVKESK. The CDR3 DNA follows: TGTGCCCGCAGCACCCTAGCGGGAGGCCCAGATACGCAGTATTTT. It yields the protein CARSTLAGGPDTQYF. Together with reference TRBV14 and TRBJ2-3, the CDR3 gives the full variable domain: EAGVTQFPSHSVIEKGQTVTLRCDPISGHDNLYWYRRVMGKEIKFLLHFVKESKQDESGMPNNRFLAERTGGTYSTLKVQPAELEDSGVYFCARSTLAGGPDTQYFGPGTRLTVL.

This rearrangement joins TRBV5-1 to TRBJ2-5, with D unclear. Germline CDR1 reads SGHRS; CDR2 reads YFSETQ. CDR3 size: 15 residues. V gave up 0 bases and J gave up 7 bases, with 16 bases separating them. The CDR3 reads CASSLDGRAGGTQYF. CDR3 nucleotides: TGCGCCAGCAGCTTGGACGGAAGGGCCGGCGGGACCCAGTACTTC.

The chain uses TRBV25-1 and TRBJ2-1; 9 nucleotides align to TRBD2. The CDR3 contains 17 residues. Trimming at V came to 0 bases and at J to 7 bases, leaving 10 bases not matched to a gene. Germline V CDR1 and CDR2: MGHDK, SYGVNS. CDR3 sequence (DNA): TGTGCCAGCAGTGAATATTTTGGGGCGGGAGGGCGTAATGAGCAGTTCTTC. It is translated as CASSEYFGAGGRNEQFF.

This clonotype was observed a few times. The gene calls are TRBV28 and TRBJ2-5; weak D call: TRBD1 (6 bases). V lost 4 bases to trimming and J lost 2 bases, with 17 bases between them. CDR3 length: 16 amino acids. Per germline, CDR1 MDHEN and CDR2 SYDVKM. CDR3 nucleotides: TGTGCCAGCAGTTCCTTCCCGACAGGAGCACAAGAGACCCAGTACTTC. Its translation is CASSSFPTGAQETQYF.

This clonotype came up a few times. The J gene is TRBJ2-7, the V gene TRBV6-2 or TRBV6-3; 16 nucleotides agree with TRBD2. Trimming removed 0 bases from V and 5 bases from J; junction bases left unmatched: 7. CDR3 size: 18 residues. Germline V gene sequence: CDR1 MNHEY, CDR2 SVGEGT. The CDR3 reads CASSYSYLGLAGGDEQYF. The CDR3 DNA follows: TGTGCCAGCAGTTACTCCTACCTGGGACTAGCGGGAGGGGACGAGCAGTACTTC.

The V gene is TRBV20-1, the J gene TRBJ2-4, with 8 bases lining up with TRBD2. CDR3 length equals 13 residues. In germline, CDR1 is DFQATT, CDR2 SNEGSKA (reference sequence). CDR3 sequence: CSSGLVGKNIQYF. The CDR3 bases are TGCAGCTCGGGACTAGTGGGCAAAAACATTCAGTACTTC.

This clonotype was counted at least ten times. The chain recombines TRBV30 with TRBJ2-1; D remains ambiguous. The CDR3 is 15 residues long. The germline V gene encodes CDR1 GTSNPN and CDR2 SVGIG (reference sequence). The germline V and J ends were trimmed by 2 bases and 2 bases, with 13 bases remaining between them. The chain's CDR3 is CAWSRLVVAYNEQFF. The CDR3 DNA reads TGTGCCTGGAGTCGACTTGTGGTGGCCTACAATGAGCAGTTCTTC.

This sequence joins TRBV12-3 or TRBV12-4 and TRBJ1-2; 7 bases match TRBD1. The V and J ends lost 5 bases and 3 bases, in that order; junction bases with no gene match: 15. CDR3 length equals 17 residues. The CDR3 reads CASSRRQGTGDYYGYTF. DNA of the CDR3: TGTGCCAGCAGTCGCCGACAGGGCACGGGGGACTACTATGGCTACACCTTC.

This clonotype was detected only a few times. The V gene is TRBV20-1, the J gene TRBJ2-3, with 13 bases fitting TRBD2. The V gene end was trimmed by 6 bases and the J gene end by 0 bases; junction bases not matched to a gene: 12. The CDR3 runs 18 residues. Per germline, CDR1 DFQATT and CDR2 SNEGSKA (reference sequence). CDR3 nucleotides: TGCAGTGCCGGTGGGACTAGCGGGGACTTAGCTAGCACAGATACGCAGTATTTT. It encodes CSAGGTSGDLASTDTQYF.

The rearrangement uses TRBV6-5 and TRBJ2-7, with 8 bases that match TRBD1. The trim removed 6 bases at V and 4 bases at J, leaving 5 bases unmatched. Germline-derived CDR1 and CDR2 are MNHEY and SVGAGI. The CDR3 runs to 13 residues. CDR3 sequence (DNA): TGTGCCAGCAGCTGGGGACAGGAATACGAGCAGTACTTC. As protein: CASSWGQEYEQYF.

As DNA, the CDR3 is TGTGCCAGCAGCCCAGTCGGGGTAGGGAATGAGCAGTTCTTC. Residues: CASSPVGVGNEQFF. The rearrangement links TRBV7-2 to TRBJ2-1; possible D gene TRBD2, 5 bases. The CDR3 loop spans 14 amino acids. V was shortened by 5 bases and J by 7 bases, with 15 bases between the two germline ends. Looked up from germline, CDR1 is SGHTA and CDR2 is FQGNSA.

The V and J genes are TRBV7-9 and TRBJ2-4; D call uncertain. This CDR3 is 16 amino acids long. The V gene's germline CDR1 is SEHNR and CDR2 FQNEAQ (reference sequence). Trimming took off 4 bases at V and 2 bases at J, with 15 bases between the two ends. The CDR3 bases are TGTGCCAGCAGCTCTGACTTGTCTCTATCCAAAAACATTCAGTACTTC. Translated: CASSSDLSLSKNIQYF.

This clonotype has more than one count but fewer than ten. The junction and the germline gene differ at one end; a read error may be behind it. V gene TRBV6-1 combines with J gene TRBJ2-1, with TRBD2 matching 7 bases. Germline V gene lookup returns CDR1 MNHNS and CDR2 SASEGT. This CDR3 is built from 15 residues. This chain's CDR3 is CANSGGGSSYNEQFF. The CDR3 nucleotides read TGTGCCAACAGTGGGGGGGGGTCCTCCTACAATGAGCAGTTCTTC.

The chain has TRBV12-3 or TRBV12-4 and TRBJ1-5, with 7 bases matching TRBD1. This CDR3 is built from 14 residues. Trimming took 5 bases from V and 4 from J; bases not matched to a gene: 5. The chain's CDR3 is CASSRQTGNQPQHF. CDR3 sequence (DNA): TGTGCCAGCAGTCGACAGACAGGGAATCAGCCCCAGCATTTT.

The chain couples TRBV30 to TRBJ1-1; D perhaps matches TRBD1 (5 bases). The CDR3 runs 12 residues. Germline CDR1 is GTSNPN and CDR2 is SVGIG (reference sequence). V lost 6 bases to trimming and J lost 11 bases, with 19 bases between them. The CDR3: CACNPGPPGAFF. CDR3 nucleotides: TGTGCCTGCAATCCGGGACCCCCAGGGGCTTTCTTT.

This clonotype was counted only a few times. The chain joins TRBV20-1 to TRBJ2-1; 7 nucleotides line up with TRBD2. With 7 bases clipped from V and 6 bases from J, the junction kept 21 bases outside the gene matches. The CDR3 spans 17 residues. Germline CDR1 DFQATT, CDR2 SNEGSKA (reference sequence). For the CDR3, the DNA is TGCAGTGTCACCCCGGCTAGCGGAAATAAACGGGGCAATGAGCAGTTCTTC. Its protein product is CSVTPASGNKRGNEQFF.

V and J are TRBV29-1 and TRBJ2-5, with 8 positions matching TRBD1. The germline V gene has CDR1 SQVTM and CDR2 ANQGSEA. CDR3 size: 13 residues. The CDR3 DNA reads TGCAGTGGGGCAGGGGGCTTCGGGGAGACCCAGTACTTC. Translated, it gives CSGAGGFGETQYF.

The chain is built from TRBV4-3 and TRBJ2-3, with 7 bases lining up with TRBD2. The CDR3 covers 16 residues. Germline-derived CDR1 and CDR2 are LGHNA and YSLEER. Trimming at V came to 1 base and at J to 1 base, leaving 5 bases not matched to a gene. CDR3 nucleotide sequence: TGCGCCAGCAGCCAAGGGTCCCTAGCGGGCACAGATACGCAGTATTTT. As protein: CASSQGSLAGTDTQYF.

The chain combines TRBV7-8 with TRBJ1-1; D call uncertain. V shed 1 base and J shed 8 bases, with 11 bases lying between them. Germline V CDR1 and CDR2: SGHVS, FQNEAQ. The CDR3 contains 13 residues. The CDR3 DNA follows: TGTGCCAGCAGCTTAGTCGCGGAACTGGAAGCTTTCTTT. It is translated as CASSLVAELEAFF.

V and J are TRBV20-1 and TRBJ2-1, with TRBD2 matching over 9 bases. V was clipped by 1 base and J by 9 bases; unmatched bases: 10. This CDR3 comprises 15 residues. Germline assignment: CDR1 DFQATT and CDR2 SNEGSKA (reference sequence). CDR3 coding DNA: TGCAGTGCTAGAGGTCCGGTAGCGGGAGAGTTTGAGCAGTTCTTC. Encoded protein: CSARGPVAGEFEQFF.